This T cell receptor beta chain was sequenced during a study of T cells in Graves' hyperthyroidism and ophthalmopathy. In the study overall: The authors collected peripheral blood at initial diagnosis, before any treatment.

The TCR beta CDR3 regions underwent amplification using RNA transcripts as the source. The HTBI primer set drove a first-round RT-PCR of the TCR CDR3. TCRdb reprocessed the multiplex PCR reads with MiXCR, giving one entry per CDR3 protein. The data show 340,000 or so distinct CDR3 sequences, roughly 17% seen once. This CDR3 contains 12 residues. CDR1 and CDR2 (germline): MDHEN, SYDVKM. This clonotype was seen ten or more times. One end of the junction does not line up with germline, which may come from a read error. The chain is built from TRBV28 and TRBJ1-1; the D gene is possibly TRBD1 (6 bases). The TCR comes from a man aged 25-40 years with Graves' hyperthyroidism. Sequencing was done on a sample of blood. CDR3 loop: CASNSRTVEALF. CDR3 sequence (DNA): TGTGCCAGCAATTCACGGACAGTCGAAGCTCTCTTT. The variable domain in full, completed from reference TRBV28 and TRBJ1-1, reads DVKVTQSSRYLVKRTGEKVFLECVQDMDHENMFWYRQDPGLGLRLIYFSYDVKMKEKGDIPEGYSVSREKKERFSLILESASTNQTSMYLCASNSRTVEALFGQGTRLTVV.